Listed here is a single T cell receptor (beta chain). What it recognizes is unknown. The same CDR3 is also encoded by other DNA sequences in this sample. The data are from a study of T cell responses to AZD1222 COVID-19 vaccine. On the study more broadly: Pooled in the analysis were second doses at about 4 or about 12 weeks. General study findings and limits: Donors skewed white British and female; clonal diversity was possibly underestimated.

Germline-derived CDR1 and CDR2 are LGHDT and YNNKEL (reference sequence). The CDR3 extends over 14 amino acids. The ends were cut back, 4 bases at V and 1 base at J, with 8 bases in the middle. Clones were sequenced by immunoSEQ multiplex PCR, and TCRdb holds only the in-frame ones, with some missing. Of some 120,000 clones listed, more than 65% were seen once; the top ten hold 9.4%. The V gene is TRBV3-1 (or the pseudogene TRBV3-2), the J gene TRBJ1-3, with D possibly being TRBD1 (6 bases). Source: peripheral blood, taken on day 0 of AZD1222 vaccination. The receptor comes from an adult in good health. In DNA, the CDR3 is TGTGCCAGCAGCCTGACAGGATCTGGAAACACCATATATTTT. Its protein product is CASSLTGSGNTIYF.